This T cell receptor beta chain appears in the sequencing data of a study of response to subunit inactivated influenza vaccine. Study-wide findings and caveats: The authors offered the suggestion that each seasonal influenza vaccination recruits few new T cells.

This clonotype was seen only a few times. Its cognate antigen is unknown. Trimming removed 0 bases from V and 5 bases from J, with 10 bases in between. CDR3 size: 15 residues. CDR1 LNHNV and CDR2 YYDKDF come from the germline V gene (reference sequence). Using its own MiXCR run on the RT-PCR reads, TCRdb lists one record per CDR3 protein. The sample holds roughly 780,000 distinct CDR3 sequences, around 18% seen once. Source: PBMCs from blood, taken 4 to 6 days after vaccination. The TCR comes from a man between 50 and 59 years old who received an inactivated influenza vaccine. This chain links TRBV15 with TRBJ2-2; D may be TRBD2 (5 bases). CDR3 bases: TGTGCCACCAGCAGAGAGGGCACTAGGACCGGGGAGCTGTTTTTT. Translating gives CATSREGTRTGELFF.